This T cell receptor beta chain derives from a study of blood T cell repertoires in COVID-19. Looking at the study overall: Acute and convalescent COVID-19 specimens originated in the United States, Italy and Spain. Sample material is recorded as cDNA or gDNA derived from T cells, B-cell-depleted T cells, or PBMCs.

V trimming: 1 base; J trimming: 3 bases; junction bases outside the gene matches: 5. The germline V gene encodes CDR1 MGHRA and CDR2 YSYEKL. CDR3 length: 16 residues. Assay used: immunoSEQ multiplex PCR; TCRdb lists only in-frame clones, some missing. The sample comprises 450,000 or so clones, about 88% of which are singletons, and about 0.91% rests with the top ten. The sequenced material came from peripheral blood. The rearrangement uses TRBV4-1 and TRBJ2-5, with 10 bases matching TRBD2. The source of this sequence is a young man with COVID-19, enrolled during active disease. The CDR3 loop reads CASSQVAGGGEETQYF. CDR3 sequence (DNA): TGCGCCAGCAGCCAAGTAGCGGGGGGCGGAGAAGAGACCCAGTACTTC.